This T cell receptor beta chain was sequenced during a study of cytomegalovirus exposure and HLA in healthy donors. An approximately 130-subject validation cohort, separate from the 666-subject first cohort, supplied the donors. Study-wide results and caveats: Most sequenced TCRs were rare (though some public TCRs occurred in many donors). Through in vitro validation, three CMV-associated chains were shown to be specific for CMV antigens. Associated with cytomegalovirus, according to the listing, were 150 to 200 TCR beta chains.

TCRdb keeps only in-frame clones here, not all; method: immunoSEQ multiplex PCR. Counted here are roughly 150,000 clones, approximately 94% occurring once; the ten biggest clones make up 1.5% to 2%. The CDR3 has 16 residues. CDR1 KGHSH and CDR2 LQKENI come from the germline V gene. V gave up 1 base and J gave up 0 bases, with 12 bases separating them. With regard to this clone: Its antigen remains unidentified.

The clonotype originates from a man younger than 35 in good health and CMV-seropositive. The V and J genes are TRBV18 and TRBJ1-1; perhaps TRBD1 as D (5 bases). The specimen sequenced was PBMCs. DNA of the CDR3: TGTGCCAGCTCACCACTGGGGGGGAGGGTGAACACTGAAGCTTTCTTT. Its translation: CASSPLGGRVNTEAFF. The whole variable domain, remainder taken from reference TRBV18 and TRBJ1-1, is NAGVMQNPRHLVRRRGQEARLRCSPMKGHSHVYWYRQLPEEGLKFMVYLQKENIIDESGMPKERFSAEFPKEGPSILRIQQVVRGDSAAYFCASSPLGGRVNTEAFFGQGTRLTVV.